Listed below are T cell receptor beta chains from one sample, sequenced in a study of T cell repertoires in ileal Crohn's disease. The repertoire was sequenced with immunoSEQ multiplex PCR; TCRdb's copy has only in-frame clones and lacks some. The sample has 11,000 to 15,000 clones, roughly 80% seen once. The sequenced sample was ileal tissue. Receptors were obtained from an adult with Crohn's disease. CDR3s include the opening cysteine and the closing phenylalanine or tryptophan. The D gene is left open where the match is weak. Clone size appears in some rows only: once, few, many, or a class for an expanded clone.

J,V,size,D,DNA,CDR3
TRBJ1-4,TRBV28,NA,NA,TGTGCCAGCAGTTCGAAGACAGAAACTAATGAAAAACTGTTTTTT,CASSSKTETNEKLFF
TRBJ1-2,TRBV30,NA,TRBD1,TGTGCCTGGAGTCCTAAGACAGGGGCGATCATCTATGGCTACACCTTC,CAWSPKTGAIIYGYTF
TRBJ2-7,TRBV10-3,NA,TRBD2,TGTGCCATCAGTGGAGATAGCGGGAGCTACGAGCAGTACTTC,CAISGDSGSYEQYF
TRBJ2-6,TRBV9,NA,TRBD1,TGTGCCAGCAGCGTAGCCGGACAGGGGGCTGGGGCCAACGTCCTGACTTTC,CASSVAGQGAGANVLTF
TRBJ2-2,TRBV5-1,NA,TRBD2,TGCGCCAGCAGCCCCCGGACTAGCGGGGGGCGGGCCGGGGAGCTGTTTTTT,CASSPRTSGGRAGELFF
TRBJ2-5,TRBV15,NA,TRBD2,TGTGCCACCGAACAAGGACTAGCGGGGGGGCAAGAGACCCAGTACTTC,CATEQGLAGGQETQYF
TRBJ2-1,TRBV19,NA,TRBD2,TGTGCCAGTAGTCTCGGGACTAGCGGGGGGGATGAGCAGTTCTTC,CASSLGTSGGDEQFF
TRBJ2-3,TRBV5-1,NA,TRBD2,TGCGCCAGCAGCACGGGACTAGCGGGATCACCCTATAGCACAGATACGCAGTATTTT,CASSTGLAGSPYSTDTQYF
TRBJ2-6,TRBV11-2,NA,NA,TGTGCCAGCAGCAGCCAAAGGAGCTCTGGGGCCAACGTCCTGACTTTC,CASSSQRSSGANVLTF
TRBJ2-3,TRBV5-1,NA,TRBD2,TGCGCCAGCAGCTTGGATAGGACTAGCGGGACAGATACGCAGTATTTT,CASSLDRTSGTDTQYF
TRBJ2-5,TRBV29-1,NA,TRBD1,TGCAGCGTTGCCCCAGGGGGGACCCAGTACTTC,CSVAPGGTQYF
TRBJ2-7,TRBV9,once,TRBD2,TGTGCCAGCAGCGTAGGAGGTAGCGGGAACTACGAGCAGTACTTC,CASSVGGSGNYEQYF
TRBJ1-5,TRBV7-6,once,NA,TGTGCCAGCAGCTTAGGTTCGGGGGAGAATCAGCCCCAGCATTTT,CASSLGSGENQPQHF
TRBJ2-3,TRBV18,NA,NA,TGTGCCAGCTCACCGGGGGCTGGGGCGCATACGCAGTATTTT,CASSPGAGAHTQYF
TRBJ1-2,TRBV15,NA,NA,TGTGCCACCAGCAGAGACGAGGCGGAGGGAGGTGGCTACACCTTC,CATSRDEAEGGGYTF
TRBJ1-2,TRBV5-4,few,NA,TGTGCCAGCACCCCAGGGTTAAACTATGGCTACACCTTC,CASTPGLNYGYTF
TRBJ2-3,TRBV28,NA,TRBD1,TGTGCCACAAAGACAGGGGGGAGCACAGATACGCAGTATTTT,CATKTGGSTDTQYF
TRBJ2-3,TRBV7-6,NA,NA,TGTGCCAGCAGCCCCGGTTCTGGGGGGGCGGGAGATATGCAGTATTTT,CASSPGSGGAGDMQYF
TRBJ2-3,TRBV5-1,once,TRBD1,TGCGCCAGCAGCCGACAGGGGGGGAGCACAGATACGCAGTATTTT,CASSRQGGSTDTQYF
TRBJ1-2,TRBV5-1,NA,NA,TGCGCCAGCAGCCCCTCGGGGGAGAAGATATATGGCTACACCTTC,CASSPSGEKIYGYTF
TRBJ1-2,TRBV29-1,NA,TRBD1,TGCAGCGTGGGGGACAGTCATAACTATGGCTACACCTTC,CSVGDSHNYGYTF
TRBJ1-4,TRBV7-9,NA,NA,TGTGCCAGCAGCTTAGCCAGGAATCGGGGGGAAAAACTGTTTTTT,CASSLARNRGEKLFF